A selection of T cell receptor beta chains follows, all from one sample in a study of glioma-infiltrating T cells. MiXCR, run by TCRdb on the multiplex PCR reads, gives a single entry per CDR3 protein. The data contain around 44,000 distinct CDR3 sequences, 20% to 25% of them singletons. The specimen sequenced was glioma tissue, nonneoplastic brain tissue, or PBMCs (not recorded which). These receptors came from a human donor with low-grade glioma or glioblastoma, undergoing nonglioma brain surgery, or in good health (not recorded which). The CDR3 runs from the conserved cysteine through the conserved F or W. The order of the fields is clone size, J gene, D gene, V gene, CDR3 protein, CDR3 DNA. The D gene is left open where the match is weak. A row's size may be missing; if present it is once, few, many or a size class.

many	TRBJ2-5	.	TRBV4-2	CASSQDSRGETQYF	TGTGCCAGCAGCCAAGATAGTCGGGGAGAGACCCAGTACTTC
many	TRBJ2-1	TRBD2	TRBV20-1	CSASKAGAYNEQFF	TGCAGTGCTAGCAAAGCGGGGGCTTACAATGAGCAGTTCTTC
many	TRBJ2-7	TRBD2	TRBV28	CASSLSGVAGKQYF	TGTGCCAGCAGTTTGAGCGGGGTGGCGGGGAAGCAGTACTTC
many	TRBJ1-2	.	TRBV18	CASSPDSTYGYTF	TGTGCCAGCTCACCCGATTCGACCTATGGCTACACCTTC
many	TRBJ2-1	.	TRBV5-1	CASSLAQRPLSYNEQFF	TGCGCCAGCAGCTTGGCACAGCGCCCGCTCTCCTACAATGAGCAGTTCTTC
many	TRBJ2-5	TRBD2	TRBV20-1	CSARALVAGGPGETQYF	TGCAGTGCTAGAGCCCTCGTAGCGGGAGGACCAGGAGAGACCCAGTACTTC
.	TRBJ2-1	.	TRBV4-1	CASSQLSPGNGQSF	TGCGCCAGCAGCCAACTCTCTCCCGGCAATGGGCAGTCCTTC
.	TRBJ1-1	.	TRBV7-8	CASSLLGMNTEALF	TGTGCCAGCAGCTTACTGGGAATGAACACTGAAGCTCTCTTT
medium-sized	TRBJ2-1	TRBD1	TRBV4-1	CASSQAGQVNNEQFF	TGCGCCAGCAGCCAAGCGGGACAGGTTAACAATGAGCAGTTCTTC
many	TRBJ1-4	.	TRBV2	CASKRGGNEKLFF	TGTGCCAGCAAGCGGGGAGGGAATGAAAAACTGTTTTTT
many	TRBJ1-6	.	TRBV2	CASSASQTASSYNSPLHF	TGTGCCAGCTCCGCAAGTCAGACGGCCAGCTCCTATAATTCACCCCTCCACTTT
many	TRBJ2-7	TRBD1	TRBV5-1	CASSIQGNSYEQYF	TGCGCCAGCAGCATACAGGGGAACTCCTACGAGCAGTACTTC
many	TRBJ2-7	.	TRBV20-1	CSAREGDKMYEQYF	TGCAGTGCTAGAGAGGGGGACAAAATGTACGAGCAGTACTTC
many	TRBJ2-2	.	TRBV6-1	CASSEALQGGRTGELFF	TGTGCCAGCAGTGAAGCGCTTCAGGGAGGAAGGACCGGGGAGCTGTTTTTT
many	TRBJ2-7	.	TRBV20-1	CSARPFVSYEQYF	TGCAGTGCTAGACCATTCGTCTCCTACGAGCAGTACTTC
.	TRBJ2-7	.	TRBV7-2	CASSSLGVWVEQYF	TGTGCCAGCAGCTCCCTCGGCGTGTGGGTAGAGCAGTACTTC
medium-sized	TRBJ1-5	TRBD1	TRBV27	CASSLGGTGSNQPQHF	TGTGCCAGCAGTTTGGGGGGGACAGGTAGCAATCAGCCCCAGCATTTT
.	TRBJ2-1	.	TRBV18	CASSPSDGYNEQFF	TGTGCCAGCTCACCCAGCGACGGATACAATGAGCAGTTCTTC
many	TRBJ2-3	.	TRBV10-3	CAISESRGVTDTQYF	TGTGCCATCAGTGAGTCAAGGGGGGTGACAGATACGCAGTATTTT
many	TRBJ1-3	.	TRBV7-8	CASSRWTGPSSGNTIYF	TGTGCCAGCAGCCGTTGGACCGGACCGAGCTCTGGAAACACCATATATTTT
.	TRBJ2-3	.	TRBV6-2/TRBV6-3	CASSQGRDTQYF	TGTGCCAGCAGTCAGGGGAGGGATACGCAGTATTTT
medium-sized	TRBJ1-5	.	TRBV24-1	CATSDYLGQPQHF	TGTGCCACCAGTGATTACTTGGGCCAGCCCCAGCATTTT
many	TRBJ2-5	TRBD2	TRBV5-1	CASSPGTSGETQYF	TGCGCCAGCAGCCCCGGGACTAGCGGCGAGACCCAGTACTTC
many	TRBJ2-1	TRBD2	TRBV7-9	CASSSRGWGGGYNEQFF	TGTGCCAGCAGCTCCCGAGGGTGGGGCGGGGGATACAATGAGCAGTTCTTC
.	TRBJ2-5	.	TRBV12-3/TRBV12-4	CASSSSQETQYF	TGTGCCAGCAGTTCCAGTCAAGAGACCCAGTACTTC
many	TRBJ2-5	.	TRBV5-5	CASSLAPGPPGETQYF	TGTGCCAGCAGCTTGGCCCCGGGTCCTCCGGGGGAGACCCAGTACTTC
many	TRBJ1-1	TRBD1	TRBV29-1	CSVEGQGGTEAFF	TGCAGCGTCGAGGGACAGGGGGGCACTGAAGCTTTCTTT
.	TRBJ2-5	.	TRBV6-1	CASSRDSQETKYF	TGTGCAAGCAGTAGGGACTCTCAAGAGACCAAGTACTTC
few	TRBJ2-1	TRBD2	TRBV10-3	CAINSGEDNEQFF	TGTGCCATCAATAGCGGGGAAGACAATGAGCAGTTCTTC
.	TRBJ2-7	.	TRBV27	CASSYKGTPAYEQYF	TGTGCCAGCAGTTATAAGGGGACACCTGCATACGAGCAGTACTTC
many	TRBJ1-1	.	TRBV7-9	CASSLDGGWSTEAFF	TGTGCCAGCAGCTTAGATGGGGGATGGAGCACTGAAGCTTTCTTT
many	TRBJ1-1	.	TRBV10-3	CAISRSMNTEAFF	TGTGCCATCTCTCGATCGATGAACACTGAAGCTTTCTTT
few	TRBJ2-1	TRBD2	TRBV2	CASSFPLAGGGFF	TGTGCCAGCAGTTTCCCCCTAGCGGGGGGGGGGTTCTTC
many	TRBJ1-1	.	TRBV10-3	CAILDSLNTEAFF	TGTGCCATCCTAGACAGCTTGAACACTGAAGCTTTCTTT
.	TRBJ2-3	TRBD2	TRBV6-2/TRBV6-3	CASRCGGVYTQNF	TGTGCCAGCCGATGCGGGGGGGTGTATACGCAGAATTTT
many	TRBJ2-5	TRBD1	TRBV2	CASSRTGGEETQYF	TGTGCCAGCAGTAGGACAGGGGGCGAAGAGACCCAGTACTTC
few	TRBJ2-6	.	TRBV19	CASSPGYSGANVLTF	TGTGCCAGTAGTCCCGGATACTCTGGGGCCAACGTCCTGACTTTC
many	TRBJ1-3	.	TRBV27	CASSLSRRTGNTIYF	TGTGCCAGCAGTTTATCCCGTAGGACAGGAAACACCATATATTTT
many	TRBJ1-2	.	TRBV7-9	CASSLAGTAYGYTF	TGTGCCAGCAGCTTAGCCGGGACGGCCTATGGCTACACCTTC
many	TRBJ2-1	TRBD2	TRBV6-4	CASSVTSVGEQFF	TGTGCCAGCAGTGTAACTAGCGTAGGGGAGCAGTTCTTC
many	TRBJ2-5	TRBD2	TRBV2	CASSGATYQETQYF	TGTGCCAGTAGCGGGGCGACGTACCAAGAGACCCAGTACTTC
many	TRBJ2-7	.	TRBV20-1	CSARRTGSEEQYF	TGCAGTGCTAGACGTACAGGGTCCGAGGAGCAGTACTTC
.	TRBJ1-1	.	TRBV19	CASSMRDVYTEAFF	TGTGCCAGTAGTATGCGGGACGTCTACACTGAAGCTTTCTTT
many	TRBJ2-1	TRBD2	TRBV6-1	CASSPRLAGGYEQFF	TGTGCCAGCAGTCCCCGACTAGCGGGAGGGTATGAGCAGTTCTTC
few	TRBJ2-5	TRBD2	TRBV7-9	CASSVLGTTQETQYF	TGTGCCAGCAGCGTTCTCGGGACTACACAAGAGACCCAGTACTTC
many	TRBJ2-1	TRBD2	TRBV6-1	CASSDKRGGRNEQFF	TGTGCCAGCAGTGATAAGCGGGGGGGCCGGAATGAGCAGTTCTTC
many	TRBJ2-3	.	TRBV10-3	CATGGADTQYF	TGTGCCACCGGGGGCGCAGATACGCAGTATTTT
many	TRBJ2-3	TRBD2	TRBV7-8	CASSTTSGRADTQYF	TGTGCCAGCAGCACGACTAGCGGGAGGGCAGATACGCAGTATTTT
many	TRBJ2-7	.	TRBV7-8	CASSLGRYYEQYF	TGTGCCAGCAGCTTAGGCAGGTACTACGAGCAGTACTTC
.	TRBJ2-2	TRBD2	TRBV10-3	CAISDSSGEIANTGELFF	TGTGCCATCAGTGATTCTAGCGGGGAAATCGCGAACACCGGGGAGCTGTTTTTT
many	TRBJ2-7	TRBD1	TRBV20-1	CSARGTGGFFYEQYF	TGCAGTGCTAGAGGGACAGGGGGTTTCTTCTACGAGCAGTACTTC
many	TRBJ2-3	.	TRBV6-1	CASSPGDTQYF	TGTGCCAGCAGTCCTGGGGATACGCAGTATTTT
many	TRBJ1-6	TRBD1	TRBV27	CASRFGTANSPLHF	TGTGCCAGCAGATTTGGGACAGCGAATTCACCCCTCCACTTT
.	TRBJ1-2	.	TRBV28	CASSSWEGSTYYGYTF	TGTGCCAGCAGCTCCTGGGAGGGCTCAACTTATTATGGCTACACCTTC
few	TRBJ2-7	TRBD1	TRBV19	CASSTLGTDRYEQYF	TGTGCCAGTAGTACCCTCGGGACAGATCGCTACGAGCAGTACTTC
many	TRBJ2-7	.	TRBV28	CASSLPGTSSYEQYF	TGTGCCAGCAGTTTGCCCGGGACATCGTCCTACGAGCAGTACTTC
many	TRBJ2-5	.	TRBV18	CASSRGEIETQYF	TGTGCCAGCTCACGCGGGGAGATAGAGACCCAGTACTTC